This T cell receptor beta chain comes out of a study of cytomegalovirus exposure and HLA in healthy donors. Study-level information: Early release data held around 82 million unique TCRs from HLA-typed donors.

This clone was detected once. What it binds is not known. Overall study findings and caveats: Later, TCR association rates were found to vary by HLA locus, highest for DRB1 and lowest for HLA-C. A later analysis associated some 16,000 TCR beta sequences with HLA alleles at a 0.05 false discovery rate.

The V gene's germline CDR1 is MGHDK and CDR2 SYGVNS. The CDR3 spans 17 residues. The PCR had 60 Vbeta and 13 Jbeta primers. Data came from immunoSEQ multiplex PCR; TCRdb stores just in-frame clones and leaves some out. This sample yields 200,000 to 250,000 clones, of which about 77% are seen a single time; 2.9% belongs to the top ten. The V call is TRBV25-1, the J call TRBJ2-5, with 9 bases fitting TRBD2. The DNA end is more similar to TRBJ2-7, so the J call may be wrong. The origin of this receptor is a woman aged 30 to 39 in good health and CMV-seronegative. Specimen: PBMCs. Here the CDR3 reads CASSEYLPSGGTYEQYF. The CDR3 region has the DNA TGTGCCAGCAGTGAATACCTCCCCAGCGGGGGGACCTACGAGCAGTACTTC.